The next 29 T cell receptor beta chains were all read from a single sample in a study of blood T cell repertoires in COVID-19. The protocol was immunoSEQ multiplex PCR, while the TCRdb copy is restricted to in-frame clones and leaves out a portion. The data show hundreds of thousands of clones, with roughly 91% seen just once and less than 9.5% held by the top ten. The sample taken for sequencing was PBMCs or T cells enriched from blood (not recorded which). The receptors stem from a young woman who had recovered from COVID-19.

This clone was recorded a few times. The rearrangement links TRBV5-4 to TRBJ1-1, with TRBD1 identical over 7 bases. CDR1 SGHNT and CDR2 YYREEE come from the germline V gene (reference sequence). V was pared by 7 bases and J by 8 bases, with 8 bases of the junction left unmatched. This CDR3 spans 12 amino acids. The CDR3 DNA follows: TGTGCCAGCCCGCCGAGAGGGGGCGAAGCTTTCTTT. It encodes CASPPRGGEAFF.

The V and J genes are TRBV27 and TRBJ1-1; possibly TRBD1 for D (6 bases). The CDR3 is 14 residues long. Germline-derived CDR1 and CDR2 are MNHEY and SMNVEV (reference sequence). The germline V and J ends were trimmed by 0 bases and 5 bases, with 10 bases remaining between them. This chain's CDR3 is CASSLSPGVTEAFF. CDR3 bases: TGTGCCAGCAGTTTATCACCAGGGGTGACTGAAGCTTTCTTT.

The chain is built from TRBV6-5 and TRBJ2-1; 10 bases map to TRBD2. The V and J ends lost 1 base and 8 bases, in that order; junction bases with no gene match: 5. CDR3 size: 15 residues. Looked up from germline, CDR1 is MNHEY and CDR2 is SVGAGI. The chain's CDR3 is CASSYFGTSDYEQFF. Here the CDR3 DNA reads TGTGCCAGCAGTTACTTCGGGACTAGCGACTATGAGCAGTTCTTC.

This clone was counted between two and nine times. The chain joins TRBV19 to TRBJ1-2; a possible D gene is TRBD1 (5 bases). Germline V gives CDR1 LNHDA, CDR2 SQIVND (reference sequence). Trimming shortened V by 3 bases and J by 2 bases, and 7 bases separated the two germline ends. The CDR3 is 13 residues long. As DNA, the CDR3 is TGTGCCAGTAGTATCGGGGGGAACTATGGCTACACCTTC. Translated: CASSIGGNYGYTF.

The genes are TRBV11-3 and TRBJ2-1, with 8 bases identical to TRBD1. CDR1 is SGHNT and CDR2 is YENEEA in the germline V gene. V dropped 5 bases and J dropped 5; count of bases not matched to a gene: 11. The CDR3 has 16 residues. CDR3 protein: CASSPSSETGDNEQFF. The CDR3 coding sequence is TGTGCCAGCAGCCCGTCCTCCGAGACAGGGGACAATGAGCAGTTCTTC. The full variable domain, with the rest looked up from reference TRBV11-3 and TRBJ2-1, is EAGVVQSPRYKIIEKKQPVAFWCNPISGHNTLYWYLQNLGQGPELLIRYENEEAVDDSQLPKDRFSAERLKGVDSTLKIQPAELGDSAVYLCASSPSSETGDNEQFFGPGTRLTVL.

The chain uses TRBV7-2 and TRBJ1-2, with TRBD1 matching 9 bases. Germline CDR1 SGHTA, CDR2 FQGNSA. CDR3 length equals 13 residues. Trimming took 5 bases from V and 7 from J; bases not matched to a gene: 5. As DNA, the CDR3 is TGTGCCAGCAGCCTAACAGGGGGCGGTGGCTACACCTTC. Translating it yields CASSLTGGGGYTF.

Notes on this clone: The junction does not match germline at one end; this may be a read error. V is TRBV12-3 or TRBV12-4 and J is TRBJ2-7; the match to TRBD2 covers 10 bases. This CDR3 is built from 12 residues. CDR3 sequence (DNA): TGTGCCAGCAGTCCCCCAGCGGGAGGGCCTAGGTTC. It encodes CASSPPAGGPRF.

This chain links TRBV28 with TRBJ1-5; 7 bases agree with TRBD1. This CDR3 is 16 amino acids long. The V gene end was trimmed by 4 bases and the J gene end by 3 bases; junction bases not matched to a gene: 9. Germline loops: CDR1 MDHEN, CDR2 SYDVKM. The CDR3 here is CASSSRDSPFNQPQHF. The CDR3 DNA reads TGTGCCAGCAGTTCCCGGGACAGTCCGTTCAATCAGCCCCAGCATTTT.

The chain employs TRBV10-3 and TRBJ1-5, with D tentatively TRBD1 (6 bases). The CDR3 is 13 amino acids. CDR1 and CDR2 from the germline V gene are ENHRY and SYGVKD. V was pared by 10 bases and J by 5 bases, with 15 bases between. The CDR3 loop is CATVGGADQPQHF. The CDR3 bases are TGTGCCACGGTGGGGGGGGCCGATCAGCCCCAGCATTTT.

Only a few counts were recorded for this clone. The J gene is TRBJ1-5, the V gene TRBV24-1, with a tentative D call TRBD1 (6 bases). There are 16 residues in the CDR3. Germline CDR1 is KGHDR and CDR2 is SFDVKD. V was shortened by 3 bases and J by 6 bases, with 17 bases between the two germline ends. The CDR3 DNA sequence: TGTGCCACCAGTGATGGAGGCAGGGGAGACGCTCAGCCCCAGCATTTT. It encodes CATSDGGRGDAQPQHF.

This clone has just one count. The chain joins TRBV6-5 to TRBJ2-7, with D possibly TRBD2 on 5 matching bases. The CDR3 contains 15 residues. Germline CDR1 MNHEY, CDR2 SVGAGI. V lost 3 bases and J 1 base, leaving 13 bases between the germline ends. The CDR3 DNA reads as TGTGCCAGCAGTTATTTTGGGGAGCCGTCCTACGAGCAGTACTTC. Translating gives CASSYFGEPSYEQYF.

The CDR3 DNA sequence: TGTGCCAGCAGCCTGGGACAGTCTCTCTACAATGAGCAGTTCTTC. This encodes CASSLGQSLYNEQFF. The V gene is TRBV5-4, the J gene TRBJ2-1; 7 positions match TRBD1. The junction had 7 bases not matched to a gene; V was cut back by 4 bases and J by 3 bases. The CDR3 has 15 amino acids. The germline gives CDR1 SGHNT, CDR2 YYREEE (reference sequence).

J is TRBJ2-7 and V is TRBV19; perhaps TRBD1 as D (5 bases). Germline V gives CDR1 LNHDA, CDR2 SQIVND (reference sequence). CDR3 length: 13 amino acids. Trimming removed 6 bases at V and 4 bases at J, with 13 bases between. CDR3 loop: CASSPVQGYEQYF. The CDR3 DNA is TGTGCCAGTAGCCCCGTTCAGGGATACGAGCAGTACTTC.

The count of this clone is one. The rearrangement uses TRBV30 and TRBJ2-7, with 8 bases lining up with TRBD2. The CDR3 extends over 14 amino acids. CDR1 and CDR2 from the germline V gene are GTSNPN and SVGIG (reference sequence). The V segment lost 4 bases and the J segment 1 base; nucleotides outside the gene matches: 6. The CDR3 sequence is CAWTGTSVSYEQYF. The CDR3 DNA reads TGTGCCTGGACCGGGACTAGTGTTTCCTACGAGCAGTACTTC. Using reference TRBV30 and TRBJ2-7 for the parts outside the CDR3, the full variable domain is SQTIHQWPATLVQPVGSPLSLECTVEGTSNPNLYWYRQAAGRGLQLLFYSVGIGQISSEVPQNLSASRPQDRQFILSSKKLLLSDSGFYLCAWTGTSVSYEQYFGPGTRLTVT.

This clone was observed a handful of times. The chain joins TRBV6-1 to TRBJ1-5; 9 bases align to TRBD1. The CDR3 extends over 16 amino acids. The J segment lost 7 bases and the V segment lost 0 bases, leaving 7 bases of the junction unmatched. Germline CDR1 reads MNHNS; CDR2 reads SASEGT. The CDR3 reads CASSEAAGTGSQPQHF. DNA for the CDR3: TGTGCCAGCAGTGAAGCGGCCGGGACAGGGAGCCAGCCCCAGCATTTT.

V is TRBV7-2 and J is TRBJ2-7, with D unclear. V was cut by 6 bases and J by 4 bases, with 25 bases left in between. The germline gives CDR1 SGHTA, CDR2 FQGNSA. This CDR3 spans 17 amino acids. DNA for the CDR3: TGTGCCAGCAGTCAAAATGCCCCTCCCGGAGCGTCGTACGAGCAGTACTTC. Its protein is CASSQNAPPGASYEQYF.

The chain links TRBV18 to TRBJ2-5, with 7 bases lining up with TRBD1. The trim removed 1 base at V and 1 base at J, leaving 3 bases unmatched. Germline V gene lookup returns CDR1 KGHSH and CDR2 LQKENI. The length of the CDR3 is 15 residues. The CDR3 loop reads CASSPHHRGQETQYF. Written as DNA, the CDR3 is TGTGCCAGCTCACCACACCACAGGGGCCAAGAGACCCAGTACTTC.

CDR3 protein: CAIGGASGRGYTDTQYF. The CDR3 bases are TGTGCCATCGGAGGGGCTAGCGGGAGGGGATACACAGATACGCAGTATTTT. The chain joins TRBV10-3 to TRBJ2-3; 12 nucleotides agree with TRBD2. Losses at the gene ends were 8 bases for V and 2 bases for J; bases not matched to a gene: 11. CDR1 ENHRY and CDR2 SYGVKD come from the germline V gene. This CDR3 has 17 residues.

This chain uses TRBV28 with TRBJ2-7; 7 bases fit TRBD2. V lost 8 bases to trimming and J lost 1 base; unmatched junction nucleotides: 11. CDR3 length equals 15 residues. Per the germline V gene, CDR1 is MDHEN and CDR2 is SYDVKM. CDR3 nucleotides: TGTGCCAGCCGGGGGGAGGGTTTGGAGTCCTACGAGCAGTACTTC. Translating it yields CASRGEGLESYEQYF.

The chain is built from TRBV5-6 and TRBJ2-3, with TRBD2 matching over 14 bases. From germline, CDR1 is SGHDT and CDR2 YYEEEE. With V trimmed by 3 bases and J by 4 bases, 7 bases remained unmatched. There are 17 residues in the CDR3. In DNA, the CDR3 is TGTGCCAGCAGCTGGGGGACTAGCGGGAGCGTCGCAGATACGCAGTATTTT. Translation gives CASSWGTSGSVADTQYF.

The V call is TRBV19, the J call TRBJ2-3; 10 bases agree with TRBD2. CDR3 length: 16 amino acids. The germline gives CDR1 LNHDA, CDR2 SQIVND (reference sequence). Trimming at V came to 5 bases and at J to 1 base, leaving 6 bases not matched to a gene. The CDR3 bases are TGTGCCAGTAGTTGGGCTAGCGGGAGTCGCACAGATACGCAGTATTTT. This translates into CASSWASGSRTDTQYF.

The CDR3 coding sequence is TGTGCCAGCAGTTCCGACAGCTTCGGGAACACTGAAGCTTTCTTT. Amino acids: CASSSDSFGNTEAFF. The V and J genes are TRBV6-5 and TRBJ1-1; D perhaps matches TRBD1 (5 bases). Trimming stripped 4 bases from V and 1 base from J, with 13 bases between. The CDR3 contains 15 residues. Germline assignment: CDR1 MNHEY and CDR2 SVGAGI.

This clone has a handful of counts. V and J are TRBV29-1 and TRBJ1-2; the match to TRBD1 covers 7 bases. Germline V gene sequence: CDR1 SQVTM, CDR2 ANQGSEA. The length of the CDR3 is 15 residues. The V gene end was trimmed by 5 bases and the J gene end by 8 bases; junction bases not matched to a gene: 17. DNA for the CDR3: TGCAGCGTTAGGAGACAGGGAGAAATTTTGCGCGGCTACACCTTC. As protein: CSVRRQGEILRGYTF.

The rearrangement uses TRBV27 and TRBJ1-1; D call uncertain. V was cut by 4 bases and J by 0 bases, with 9 bases left in between. CDR3 length: 14 amino acids. Germline assignment: CDR1 MNHEY and CDR2 SMNVEV (reference sequence). The CDR3 sequence: CASSSGTMNTEAFF. DNA of the CDR3: TGTGCCAGCAGTTCAGGAACCATGAACACTGAAGCTTTCTTT.

This rearrangement joins TRBV4-1 to TRBJ1-2, with TRBD1 matching over 12 bases. CDR1 and CDR2 from the germline V gene are MGHRA and YSYEKL. J lost 7 bases, V lost 0 bases, and 6 bases had no gene match. The CDR3 extends over 16 amino acids. The CDR3 DNA is TGCGCCAGCAGCCAAGATGCGGGACAGGGGGCGCTTGGCTACACCTTC. Protein sequence: CASSQDAGQGALGYTF.

The chain recombines TRBV27 with TRBJ2-2, with D perhaps given as TRBD1 or TRBD2 (5 bases each). This CDR3 contains 15 residues. Trimming pared 10 bases from V and 3 bases from J, leaving 18 bases between. Germline V lookup: CDR1 MNHEY, CDR2 SMNVEV (reference sequence). CDR3 sequence (DNA): TGTGCCACCAGGGAGTTAGCTCTCGACACCGGGGAGCTGTTTTTT. Translated: CATRELALDTGELFF.

Here the CDR3 reads CASSQAWTSGDSSTDTQYF. The CDR3 DNA reads TGCGCCAGCAGCCAAGCTTGGACTAGCGGAGACTCTAGCACAGATACGCAGTATTTT. This chain uses TRBV4-1 with TRBJ2-3; TRBD2 matches 10 bases. The CDR3 is 19 residues long. J lost 0 bases, V lost 1 base, and 10 bases had no gene match. Germline-derived CDR1 and CDR2 are MGHRA and YSYEKL.

This clone was observed a single time. This chain connects TRBV6-6 to TRBJ2-7; TRBD1 matches 7 bases. V lost 0 bases to trimming and J lost 3 bases; unmatched junction nucleotides: 2. The germline V gene encodes CDR1 MNHNY and CDR2 SVGAGI (reference sequence). This CDR3 contains 14 residues. The CDR3 bases are TGTGCCAGCAGTTACTCGACAGGGATCTACGAGCAGTACTTC. Translating it yields CASSYSTGIYEQYF.

This clone has just one count. This CDR3 is CASSPPFPGIYEAFF. The DNA of the CDR3 is TGTGCCAGCTCACCACCGTTCCCAGGAATATATGAAGCTTTCTTT. The chain links TRBV18 to TRBJ1-1; D gene ambiguous. CDR3 length: 15 residues. The germline CDR1 and CDR2 sequences are KGHSH and LQKENI. V lost 0 bases and J 7 bases, leaving 15 bases between the germline ends.